This T cell receptor (beta chain) was documented in a study of blood T cell repertoires in COVID-19. Looking at the study overall: Acute and convalescent COVID-19 samples came from the United States, Italy and Spain.

Profiling relied on immunoSEQ multiplex PCR, and the TCRdb table lists in-frame clones only, not all of them. This sample yields 85,000 to 95,000 clones, of which about 91% are seen a single time; roughly 5.4% belongs to the top ten. Per germline, CDR1 KGHDR and CDR2 SFDVKD. J gave up 6 bases and V 1 base, and 9 bases lay outside the gene matches. The CDR3 spans 16 residues. Specimen: peripheral blood. The chain carries TRBV24-1 and TRBJ2-3, with 7 bases lining up with TRBD1. This TCR was sampled from a woman over 75 with active COVID-19. CDR3: CATSDLSTGDLDTQYF. DNA of the CDR3: TGTGCCACCAGTGATTTAAGCACAGGGGATCTGGATACGCAGTATTTT.